The 7 T cell receptor beta chains presented below share a single source sample, sequenced in a study of cytomegalovirus exposure and HLA in healthy donors. The primer mix had 60 Vbeta and 13 Jbeta primers. Using immunoSEQ multiplex PCR, the repertoire was profiled, and TCRdb retains in-frame clones only, with some absent. Recorded for this sample: over 120,000 clones. Material for sequencing was PBMCs. The receptors stem from a male donor in good health and CMV-seronegative.

The V and J genes are TRBV2 and TRBJ2-1; tentative D call: TRBD1 (6 bases). Looked up from germline, CDR1 is SNHLY and CDR2 is FYNNEI. This CDR3 is built from 16 residues. Trimming cost V 6 bases and J 10 bases, with 25 bases left between them. The CDR3 reads CASRDLINPGVEEQFF. The CDR3 DNA reads TGTGCCAGCAGAGACCTCATCAACCCAGGGGTAGAAGAGCAGTTCTTC.

The rearrangement links TRBV4-3 to TRBJ1-2, with a tentative D call TRBD1 (6 bases). The length of the CDR3 is 15 residues. Germline CDR1 reads LGHNA; CDR2 reads YSLEER. Trimming stripped 0 bases from V and 5 bases from J, with 13 bases between. CDR3 sequence (DNA): TGCGCCAGCAGCCAAGAAACAGGGTTCATTTATGGCTACACCTTC. This gives the protein CASSQETGFIYGYTF.

The chain has TRBV5-4 and TRBJ2-7, with 8 bases lining up with TRBD1. The CDR3 runs 16 residues. V dropped 1 base and J dropped 5; count of bases not matched to a gene: 11. The V gene's germline CDR1 is SGHNT and CDR2 YYREEE (reference sequence). The CDR3, as DNA: TGTGCCAGCAGCTTGCCGTCATCCAGGGGGCAAAACGAGCAGTACTTC. The encoded protein is CASSLPSSRGQNEQYF.

V usage is TRBV30 and J usage is TRBJ1-2; 9 nucleotides line up with TRBD1. Germline V CDR1 and CDR2: GTSNPN, SVGIG (reference sequence). This CDR3 has 15 residues. The trim removed 0 bases at V and 8 bases at J, leaving 10 bases unmatched. CDR3 region: CAWSVGQGVEGGYTF. The CDR3 DNA is TGTGCCTGGAGTGTGGGACAGGGTGTAGAGGGGGGCTACACCTTC.

V and J are TRBV30 and TRBJ1-2; D unclear. V lost 2 bases and J 4 bases, leaving 11 bases between the germline ends. CDR3 length: 13 amino acids. Per the germline V gene, CDR1 is GTSNPN and CDR2 is SVGIG (reference sequence). The CDR3 reads CAWSPLQIYGYTF. DNA of the CDR3: TGTGCCTGGAGTCCGCTTCAGATCTATGGCTACACCTTC.

The chain employs TRBV27 and TRBJ1-2, with D hard to call. This CDR3 spans 12 amino acids. Germline CDR1 MNHEY, CDR2 SMNVEV (reference sequence). Trimming took off 3 bases at V and 4 bases at J, with 6 bases between the two ends. The DNA for the CDR3 is TGTGCCAGCAGTTTGTCGGGCTATGGCTACACCTTC. This encodes CASSLSGYGYTF.

The chain uses TRBV7-9 and TRBJ1-3; D gene ambiguous. Trimming removed 6 bases from V and 0 bases from J, with 6 bases in between. The CDR3 has 13 residues. Germline CDR1 and CDR2: SEHNR and FQNEAQ (reference sequence). CDR3 in DNA: TGTGCCAGCAGACAAAACTCTGGAAACACCATATATTTT. Protein sequence: CASRQNSGNTIYF.